Presented here are 24 T cell receptor beta chains from one specimen sequenced in a study of shared clonotypes between healthy human individuals. Assay: immunoSEQ multiplex PCR; the TCRdb copy retains only in-frame clones and omits some. The sample lists about 1 million clones, roughly 75% occurring once. The sequencing sample was made of memory CD4+ T cells sorted from blood. The subset was: CD45RA-negative fraction. These receptors came from a man aged 18 to 30 in good health.

The rearrangement links TRBV15 to TRBJ1-5, with 7 bases aligning to TRBD1. Germline trimming cut 1 base from V and 5 bases from J; bases unmatched to any gene: 5. The CDR3 sequence is 15 residues long. Germline CDR1 and CDR2: LNHNV and YYDKDF (reference sequence). The CDR3 DNA follows: TGTGCCACCAGCAGAGGACAGGGATCAGATCAGCCCCAGCATTTT. This codes for CATSRGQGSDQPQHF.

This clone was detected many times. The V call is TRBV4-3, the J call TRBJ2-7, with 10 positions matching TRBD2. The CDR3 consists of 15 residues. CDR1 is LGHNA and CDR2 is YSLEER in the germline V gene. The V and J ends lost 0 bases and 3 bases, in that order; junction bases with no gene match: 2. Written as DNA, the CDR3 is TGCGCCAGCAGCCAAGATAGACTAGCGGGCTACGAGCAGTACTTC. It specifies CASSQDRLAGYEQYF.

The V call is TRBV5-1, the J call TRBJ2-1, with TRBD2 matching over 11 bases. Germline CDR1 and CDR2: SGHRS and YFSETQ. This CDR3 is built from 15 residues. J was trimmed by 6 bases and V by 3 bases; bases with no gene match: 5. CDR3 nucleotides: TGCGCCAGCAGCTCGACTAGCGGGAACCTCAATGAGCAGTTCTTC. Translated, it gives CASSSTSGNLNEQFF.

This sequence joins TRBV7-2 and TRBJ2-6; D possibly corresponds to TRBD1 (5 bases). The CDR3 is 14 residues long. V was pared by 4 bases and J by 4 bases, with 8 bases between. Germline values: CDR1 SGHTA, CDR2 FQGNSA. CDR3 loop: CASSSGWGANVLTF. In nucleotides, the CDR3 is TGTGCCAGCAGCTCAGGGTGGGGGGCCAACGTCCTGACTTTC.

This sequence joins TRBV6-5 and TRBJ2-7; perhaps TRBD1 as D (5 bases). The CDR3 is 15 residues long. The germline V gene has CDR1 MNHEY and CDR2 SVGAGI. Trimming took 5 bases from V and 2 from J, leaving 16 bases between them. Here the CDR3 reads CASSRKGSGTYEQYF. The CDR3 DNA reads as TGTGCCAGCAGTCGCAAGGGGTCCGGAACCTACGAGCAGTACTTC.

V is TRBV25-1 and J is TRBJ2-5; 10 bases line up with TRBD1. V trimming: 8 bases; J trimming: 2 bases; junction bases outside the gene matches: 14. The CDR3 is 17 amino acids. Per the germline V gene, CDR1 is MGHDK and CDR2 is SYGVNS. The CDR3 nucleotides read TGTGCCAGCGGTGCGGGACAGGGGATAGTAGGGCAAGAGACCCAGTACTTC. Amino acid sequence: CASGAGQGIVGQETQYF.

The table lists this clone with many counts. The chain links TRBV5-4 to TRBJ2-7, with 10 bases lining up with TRBD2. The V gene end was trimmed by 7 bases and the J gene end by 2 bases; junction bases not matched to a gene: 6. CDR3 length: 14 residues. Germline-derived CDR1 and CDR2 are SGHNT and YYREEE (reference sequence). The CDR3 here is CASLRAGGPYEQYF. The CDR3 DNA is TGTGCCAGCCTCCGAGCGGGAGGGCCCTACGAGCAGTACTTC.

This rearrangement joins TRBV5-4 to TRBJ2-2; 7 nucleotides line up with TRBD2. The CDR3 runs 15 residues. After removal of 0 bases from V and 6 bases from J, the junction contained 5 bases not matched to a gene. CDR1 and CDR2 (germline): SGHNT, YYREEE (reference sequence). The CDR3 protein is CASSLGLAGPGELFF. CDR3 nucleotides: TGTGCCAGCAGCTTGGGACTAGCAGGCCCCGGGGAGCTGTTTTTT.

The chain's CDR3 is CASSQGGLSNQPQHF. CDR3 nucleotide sequence: TGCGCCAGCAGCCAGGGGGGGCTTAGCAATCAGCCCCAGCATTTT. The gene calls are TRBV5-1 and TRBJ1-5; 7 bases match TRBD1. Germline loops: CDR1 SGHRS, CDR2 YFSETQ. This CDR3 region has 15 residues. Trimming removed 4 bases from V and 0 bases from J; junction bases left unmatched: 4.

This rearrangement joins TRBV7-2 to TRBJ1-2; 7 bases are shared with TRBD1. J lost 10 bases, V lost 2 bases, and 7 bases had no gene match. This CDR3 comprises 13 residues. CDR1 and CDR2 from the germline V gene are SGHTA and FQGNSA. CDR3 loop: CASSLRGQIYYTF. The CDR3 DNA is TGTGCCAGCAGCTTAAGGGGACAGATATACTACACCTTC.

This CDR3 reads CASSQVTGVGEQFF. The CDR3 DNA reads as TGTGCCAGCAGCCAAGTCACAGGGGTTGGTGAGCAGTTCTTC. The chain recombines TRBV14 with TRBJ2-1; 7 bases line up with TRBD1. The CDR3 covers 14 residues. V was pared by 1 base and J by 9 bases, with 6 bases of the junction left unmatched. Per the germline V gene, CDR1 is SGHDN and CDR2 is FVKESK.

This chain connects TRBV6-5 to TRBJ2-7; possibly TRBD1 for D (6 bases). V was trimmed by 2 bases and J by 3 bases, leaving 14 bases between them. From germline, CDR1 is MNHEY and CDR2 SVGAGI. CDR3 size: 15 residues. The CDR3 nucleotides are TGTGCCAGCAGTTACCAGCAGGGGCTTTACTACGAGCAGTACTTC. Protein product: CASSYQQGLYYEQYF.

The table lists this clone with a count of one. This chain links TRBV7-2 with TRBJ2-1; 8 nucleotides align to TRBD2. Losses at the gene ends were 5 bases for V and 2 bases for J; bases not matched to a gene: 8. The CDR3 spans 16 residues. Germline V gene lookup returns CDR1 SGHTA and CDR2 FQGNSA. The CDR3 DNA reads as TGTGCCAGCAGCCCCGACGGGGGGGCTCCCTACAATGAGCAGTTCTTC. Residues: CASSPDGGAPYNEQFF.

Comment on this clone: One base away lies a much larger clone, so this may be a sequencing read error. The sample has other DNA sequences that encode this CDR3 too. V usage is TRBV5-4 and J usage is TRBJ1-2; no clear D gene. The V gene lost 4 bases and the J gene lost 2 bases, with 9 bases spanning the gap. The V gene's germline CDR1 is SGHNT and CDR2 YYREEE (reference sequence). This CDR3 has 13 amino acids. CDR3 DNA: TGTGCCAGCAGCCGAGACGGGAACTATGGCTACACCTTC. It specifies CASSRDGNYGYTF.

The V and J genes are TRBV13 and TRBJ2-1, with TRBD2 identical over 7 bases. Germline CDR1 reads PRHDT; CDR2 reads FYEKMQ (reference sequence). V lost 2 bases to trimming and J lost 5 bases; unmatched junction nucleotides: 6. CDR3 length: 15 amino acids. In nucleotides, the CDR3 is TGTGCCAGCAGCTTAATGCGGGAGAGGGACAATGAGCAGTTCTTC. Protein: CASSLMRERDNEQFF.

V and J are TRBV18 and TRBJ1-1; D call uncertain. CDR1 and CDR2 from the germline V gene are KGHSH and LQKENI. The CDR3 covers 13 residues. V shed 8 bases and J shed 0 bases, with 10 bases lying between them. CDR3 amino acids: CASGDNMNTEAFF. The DNA for the CDR3 is TGTGCCAGCGGAGACAACATGAACACTGAAGCTTTCTTT.

In DNA, the CDR3 is TGTGCCAGCAGTTACGCGGGACGGATAGGGACCCAGTACTTC. Its translation: CASSYAGRIGTQYF. The chain carries TRBV6-5 and TRBJ2-5; a possible D gene is TRBD2 (6 bases). With 2 bases removed from V and 7 bases from J, the gap between germline ends came to 14 bases. CDR3 length: 14 amino acids. Per germline, CDR1 MNHEY and CDR2 SVGAGI.

This clone came up a few times. The chain joins TRBV28 to TRBJ1-1; TRBD1 might be the D (5 bases). The V end lost 1 base, the J end lost 4 bases, and 7 bases lay between the germline ends. In germline, CDR1 is MDHEN, CDR2 SYDVKM. The length of the CDR3 is 13 residues. The chain's CDR3 is CASSLSGGTEAFF. CDR3 DNA: TGTGCCAGCAGTTTATCGGGGGGCACTGAAGCTTTCTTT.

This clone was counted a few times. The V gene is TRBV7-8, the J gene TRBJ2-1; D might be TRBD2 (5 bases). This CDR3 spans 14 amino acids. Germline V gene lookup returns CDR1 SGHVS and CDR2 FQNEAQ. Trimming cost V 5 bases and J 5 bases, with 13 bases left between them. As DNA, the CDR3 is TGTGCCAGCAGCCAGGACTCGCCTAACAATGAGCAGTTCTTC. Translated, it gives CASSQDSPNNEQFF.

The genes are TRBV6-1 and TRBJ1-1; a weak D match, TRBD1 (5 bases). V was cut by 11 bases and J by 9 bases, with 19 bases left in between. The CDR3 is 12 amino acids. CDR1 is MNHNS and CDR2 is SASEGT in the germline V gene. CDR3 coding DNA: TGTGCCTCCGGGACCGACGTACTACAAGCTTTCTTT. Translated: CASGTDVLQAFF.

The genes are TRBV5-1 and TRBJ1-1; 7 bases line up with TRBD1. With V trimmed by 5 bases and J by 0 bases, 4 bases remained unmatched. The CDR3 has 14 residues. Germline V CDR1 and CDR2: SGHRS, YFSETQ. CDR3 loop: CASSWGQMNTEAFF. The DNA of the CDR3 is TGCGCCAGCAGTTGGGGACAGATGAACACTGAAGCTTTCTTT.

The V and J genes are TRBV9 and TRBJ2-5; 7 nucleotides line up with TRBD2. The CDR3 consists of 13 residues. Germline loops: CDR1 SGDLS, CDR2 YYNGEE. V was pared by 4 bases and J by 5 bases, with 5 bases of the junction left unmatched. CDR3 nucleotides: TGTGCCAGCAGCCTGGGGGGGGTGGAGACCCAGTACTTC. Translation gives CASSLGGVETQYF. Full variable domain (missing parts from reference TRBV9 and TRBJ2-5): DSGVTQTPKHLITATGQRVTLRCSPRSGDLSVYWYQQSLDQGLQFLIQYYNGEERAKGNILERFSAQQFPDLHSELNLSSLELGDSALYFCASSLGGVETQYFGPGTRLLVL.

This clone was counted at least ten times. CDR3 nucleotides: TGCGCCAGCAGCTTGCTAGCGGGGGGGCCGAGTGGGGCCAACGTCCTGACTTTC. The encoded protein is CASSLLAGGPSGANVLTF. The V call is TRBV5-1, the J call TRBJ2-6; 12 bases are shared with TRBD2. In germline, CDR1 is SGHRS, CDR2 YFSETQ. V lost 1 base, J lost 3 bases, and 5 bases stayed unmatched. The CDR3 is made up of 18 amino acids.

V gene TRBV27 combines with J gene TRBJ2-2, with D unclear. The germline V gene has CDR1 MNHEY and CDR2 SMNVEV (reference sequence). The CDR3 sequence is 14 residues long. V lost 2 bases and J lost 4, with 8 bases in between. CDR3 region: CASSLRRFTGELFF. The CDR3 DNA follows: TGTGCCAGCAGTTTACGTAGGTTCACCGGGGAGCTGTTTTTT.